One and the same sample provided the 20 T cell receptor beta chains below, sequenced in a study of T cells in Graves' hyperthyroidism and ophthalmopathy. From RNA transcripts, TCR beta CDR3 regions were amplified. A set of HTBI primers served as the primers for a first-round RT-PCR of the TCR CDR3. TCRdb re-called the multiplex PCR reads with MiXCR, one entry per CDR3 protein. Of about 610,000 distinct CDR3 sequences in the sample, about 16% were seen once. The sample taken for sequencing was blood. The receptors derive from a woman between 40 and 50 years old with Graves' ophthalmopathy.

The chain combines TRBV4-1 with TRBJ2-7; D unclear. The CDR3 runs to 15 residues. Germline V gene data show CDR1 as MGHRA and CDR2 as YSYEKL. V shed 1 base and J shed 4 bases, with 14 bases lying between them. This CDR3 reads CASSQGAAKAYEQYF. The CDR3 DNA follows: TGCGCCAGCAGCCAAGGGGCAGCTAAGGCTTACGAGCAGTACTTC.

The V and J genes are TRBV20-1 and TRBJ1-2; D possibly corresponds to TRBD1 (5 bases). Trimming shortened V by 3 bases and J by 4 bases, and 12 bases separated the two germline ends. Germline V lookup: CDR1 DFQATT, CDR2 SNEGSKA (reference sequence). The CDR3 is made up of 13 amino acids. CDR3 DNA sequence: TGCAGTGCTAGTGGGGGAGGATTCTATGGCTACACCTTC. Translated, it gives CSASGGGFYGYTF.

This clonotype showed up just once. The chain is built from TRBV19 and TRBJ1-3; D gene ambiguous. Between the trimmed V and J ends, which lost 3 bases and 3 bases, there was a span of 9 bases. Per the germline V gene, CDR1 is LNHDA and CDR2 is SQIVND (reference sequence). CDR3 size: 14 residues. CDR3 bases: TGTGCCAGTAGTATCCTCGTCTTTGGAAACACCATATATTTT. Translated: CASSILVFGNTIYF.

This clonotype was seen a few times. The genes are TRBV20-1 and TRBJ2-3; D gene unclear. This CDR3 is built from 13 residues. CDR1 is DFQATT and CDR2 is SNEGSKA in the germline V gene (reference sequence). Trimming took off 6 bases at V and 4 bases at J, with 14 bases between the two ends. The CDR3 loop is CSAYPPGPDTQYF. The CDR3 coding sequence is TGCAGTGCATACCCTCCCGGGCCAGATACGCAGTATTTT.

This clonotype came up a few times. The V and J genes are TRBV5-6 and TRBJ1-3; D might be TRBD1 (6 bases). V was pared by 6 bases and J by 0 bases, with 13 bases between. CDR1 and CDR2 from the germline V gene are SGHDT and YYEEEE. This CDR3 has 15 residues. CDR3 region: CASTYGTPSGNTIYF. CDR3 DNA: TGTGCCAGCACCTATGGGACACCCTCTGGAAACACCATATATTTT.

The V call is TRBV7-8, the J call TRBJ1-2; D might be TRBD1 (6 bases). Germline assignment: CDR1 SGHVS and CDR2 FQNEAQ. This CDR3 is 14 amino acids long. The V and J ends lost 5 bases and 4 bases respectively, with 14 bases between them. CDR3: CASSAGQGSYGYTF. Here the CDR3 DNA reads TGTGCCAGCAGCGCAGGGCAGGGGAGCTATGGCTACACCTTC.

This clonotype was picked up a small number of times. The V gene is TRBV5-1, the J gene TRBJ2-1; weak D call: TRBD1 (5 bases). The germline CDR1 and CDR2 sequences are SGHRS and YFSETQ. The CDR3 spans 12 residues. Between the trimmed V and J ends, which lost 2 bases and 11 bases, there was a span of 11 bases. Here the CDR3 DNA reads TGCGCCAGCAGCTTTGGCAGGGATCAGCAGTTCTTC. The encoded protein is CASSFGRDQQFF.

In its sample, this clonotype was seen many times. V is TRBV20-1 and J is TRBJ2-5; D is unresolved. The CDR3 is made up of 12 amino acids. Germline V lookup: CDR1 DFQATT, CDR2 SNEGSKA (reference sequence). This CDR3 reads CSPTGPQETQYF. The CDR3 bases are TGCAGCCCGACCGGGCCTCAAGAGACCCAGTACTTC.

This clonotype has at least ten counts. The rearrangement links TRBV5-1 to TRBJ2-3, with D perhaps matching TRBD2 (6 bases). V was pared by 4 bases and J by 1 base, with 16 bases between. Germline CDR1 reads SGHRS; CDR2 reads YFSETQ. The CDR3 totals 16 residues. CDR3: CASSPGTLAGTDTQYF. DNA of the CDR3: TGCGCCAGCAGCCCCGGGACTCTAGCAGGCACAGATACGCAGTATTTT.

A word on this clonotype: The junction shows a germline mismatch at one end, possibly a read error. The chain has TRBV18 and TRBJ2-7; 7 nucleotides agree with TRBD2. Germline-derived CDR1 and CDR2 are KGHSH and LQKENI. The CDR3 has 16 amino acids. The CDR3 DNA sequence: TGTGCCAGCCCACCACGGTCTCTGCGGGGGTTGGTTGAGCAGTACTTC. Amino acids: CASPPRSLRGLVEQYF.

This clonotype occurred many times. The CDR3 reads CASSPGQEWANEQFF. The CDR3, as DNA: TGCGCCAGCAGCCCCGGACAGGAGTGGGCCAATGAGCAGTTCTTC. V gene TRBV5-1 combines with J gene TRBJ2-1, with TRBD1 matching 7 bases. CDR1 is SGHRS and CDR2 is YFSETQ in the germline V gene. Unmatched junction bases numbered 10, after V lost 4 bases and J lost 6 bases. The CDR3 totals 15 residues.

CDR3 bases: TGCGCCAGCAGCCTGAGTGGTGCCCTGGAGACCCAGTACTTC. As protein: CASSLSGALETQYF. The chain couples TRBV4-1 to TRBJ2-5, with D unresolved. The CDR3 spans 14 residues. Germline values: CDR1 MGHRA, CDR2 YSYEKL. The V gene lost 4 bases and the J gene lost 5 bases, with 14 bases spanning the gap.

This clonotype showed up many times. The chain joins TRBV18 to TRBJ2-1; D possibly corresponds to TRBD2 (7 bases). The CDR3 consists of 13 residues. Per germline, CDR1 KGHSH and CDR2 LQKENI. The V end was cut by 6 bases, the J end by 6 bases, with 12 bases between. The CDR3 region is CASSRGAPNEQFF. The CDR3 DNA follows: TGTGCCAGCTCCCGGGGGGCACCCAATGAGCAGTTCTTC.

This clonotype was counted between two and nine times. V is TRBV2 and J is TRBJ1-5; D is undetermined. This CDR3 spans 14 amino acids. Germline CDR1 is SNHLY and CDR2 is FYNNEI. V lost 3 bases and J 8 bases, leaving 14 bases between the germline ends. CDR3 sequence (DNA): TGTGCCAGCAGTGACAGGACCCGGACTGAGCCCCAGCATTTT. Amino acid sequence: CASSDRTRTEPQHF. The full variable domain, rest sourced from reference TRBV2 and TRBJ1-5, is EPEVTQTPSHQVTQMGQEVILRCVPISNHLYFYWYRQILGQKVEFLVSFYNNEISEKSEIFDDQFSVERPDGSNFTLKIRSTKLEDSAMYFCASSDRTRTEPQHFGDGTRLSIL.

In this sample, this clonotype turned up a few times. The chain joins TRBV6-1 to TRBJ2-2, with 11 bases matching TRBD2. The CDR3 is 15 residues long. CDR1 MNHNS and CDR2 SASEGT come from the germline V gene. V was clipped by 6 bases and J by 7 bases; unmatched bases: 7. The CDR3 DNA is TGTGCCAGCAGAGACCTAGCGGGAGGAATCGGGGAGCTGTTTTTT. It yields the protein CASRDLAGGIGELFF.

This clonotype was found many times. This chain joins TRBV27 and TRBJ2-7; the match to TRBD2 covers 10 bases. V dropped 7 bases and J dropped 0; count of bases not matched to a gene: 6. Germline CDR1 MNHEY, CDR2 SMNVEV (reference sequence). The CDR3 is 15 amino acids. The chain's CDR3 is CASIPSGRGSYEQYF. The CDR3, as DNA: TGTGCCAGCATTCCTAGCGGGAGAGGCTCCTACGAGCAGTACTTC.

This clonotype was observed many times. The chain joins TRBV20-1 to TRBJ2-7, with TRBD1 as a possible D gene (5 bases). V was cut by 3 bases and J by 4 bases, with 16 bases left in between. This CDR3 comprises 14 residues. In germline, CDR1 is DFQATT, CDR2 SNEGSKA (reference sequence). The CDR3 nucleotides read TGCAGTGCTAGGGTGGGTAGGGGCTTTTACGAGCAGTACTTC. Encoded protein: CSARVGRGFYEQYF.

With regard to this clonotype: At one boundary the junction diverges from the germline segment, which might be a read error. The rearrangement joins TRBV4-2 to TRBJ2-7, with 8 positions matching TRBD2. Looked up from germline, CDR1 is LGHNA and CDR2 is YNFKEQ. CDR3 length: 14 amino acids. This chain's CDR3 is CASRDLAGSYERYF. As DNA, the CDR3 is TGTGCCAGCAGGGACCTAGCGGGTTCCTACGAGCGGTACTTC.

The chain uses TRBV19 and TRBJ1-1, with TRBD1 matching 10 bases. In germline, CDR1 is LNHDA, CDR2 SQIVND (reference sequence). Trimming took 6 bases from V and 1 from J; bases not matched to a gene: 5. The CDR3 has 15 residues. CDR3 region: CASRPGQGRNTEAFF. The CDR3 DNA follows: TGTGCCAGTAGGCCGGGACAGGGGAGGAACACTGAAGCTTTCTTT. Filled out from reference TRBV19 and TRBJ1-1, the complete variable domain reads DGGITQSPKYLFRKEGQNVTLSCEQNLNHDAMYWYRQDPGQGLRLIYYSQIVNDFQKGDIAEGYSVSREKKESFPLTVTSAQKNPTAFYLCASRPGQGRNTEAFFGQGTRLTVV.

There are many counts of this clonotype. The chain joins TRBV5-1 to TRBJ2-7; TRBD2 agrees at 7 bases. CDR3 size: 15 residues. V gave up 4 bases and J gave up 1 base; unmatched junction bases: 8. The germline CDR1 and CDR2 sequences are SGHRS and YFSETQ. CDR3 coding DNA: TGCGCCAGCAGCACCGGGACTATCCCTTCCTACGAGCAGTACTTC. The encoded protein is CASSTGTIPSYEQYF. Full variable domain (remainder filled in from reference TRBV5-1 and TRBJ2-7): KAGVTQTPRYLIKTRGQQVTLSCSPISGHRSVSWYQQTPGQGLQFLFEYFSETQRNKGNFPGRFSGRQFSNSRSEMNVSTLELGDSALYLCASSTGTIPSYEQYFGPGTRLTVT.